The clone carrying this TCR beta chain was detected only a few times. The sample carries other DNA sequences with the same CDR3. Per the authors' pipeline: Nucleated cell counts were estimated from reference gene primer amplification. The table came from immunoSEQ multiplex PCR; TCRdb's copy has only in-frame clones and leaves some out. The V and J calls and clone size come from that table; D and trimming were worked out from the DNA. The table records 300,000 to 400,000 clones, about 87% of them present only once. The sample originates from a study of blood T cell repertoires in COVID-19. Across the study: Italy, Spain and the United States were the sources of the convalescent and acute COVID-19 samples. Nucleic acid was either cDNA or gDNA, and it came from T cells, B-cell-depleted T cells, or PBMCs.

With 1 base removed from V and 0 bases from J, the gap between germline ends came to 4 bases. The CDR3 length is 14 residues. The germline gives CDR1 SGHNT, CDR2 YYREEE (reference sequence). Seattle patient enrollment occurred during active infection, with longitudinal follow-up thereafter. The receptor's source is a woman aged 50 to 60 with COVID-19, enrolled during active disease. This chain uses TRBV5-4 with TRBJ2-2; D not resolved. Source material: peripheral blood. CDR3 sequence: CASSLYTNTGELFF. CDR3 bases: TGTGCCAGCAGCTTGTATACGAACACCGGGGAGCTGTTTTTT.